Presented here are 22 T cell receptor beta chains from one specimen sequenced in a study of shared clonotypes between healthy human individuals. TCRdb keeps only in-frame clones here, not all; method: immunoSEQ multiplex PCR. Altogether over 2,000,000 clones are present, roughly 95% being singletons, with the ten largest covering about 1.7%. Naive CD8 cells lacked CD45RO, underwent positive selection for CCR7 and left out terminally differentiated effector memory CD45RA+ cells. Specimen: naive CD8+ T cells from PBMCs. These receptors all stem from a man aged 18 to 29 in good health. Some clones in this sample may be carry-over from other donors' samples.

CDR3 coding DNA: TGTGCCAGCAGCGTAGCGGGCGGGACTAAAAACATTCAGTACTTC. Amino acids: CASSVAGGTKNIQYF. This rearrangement joins TRBV9 to TRBJ2-4, with D possibly matching TRBD2 (6 bases). CDR1 is SGDLS and CDR2 is YYNGEE in the germline V gene. V was shortened by 0 bases and J by 4 bases, with 11 bases between the two germline ends. There are 15 residues in the CDR3.

The V call is TRBV10-3, the J call TRBJ2-7, with 8 bases fitting TRBD2. CDR3 length equals 17 residues. V lost 0 bases and J lost 1; bases outside the gene matches: 8. CDR1 and CDR2 from the germline V gene are ENHRY and SYGVKD. CDR3: CAISESIHPGGSYEQYF. The DNA for the CDR3 is TGTGCCATCAGTGAGTCGATTCACCCGGGAGGGTCCTACGAGCAGTACTTC.

The chain combines TRBV4-3 with TRBJ2-1; possible D gene TRBD2, 6 bases. CDR3 size: 14 residues. Trimming left V 1 base short and J 9 bases short, with 13 bases between. CDR1 is LGHNA and CDR2 is YSLEER in the germline V gene. CDR3 sequence: CASSQVGGGGEQFF. Here the CDR3 DNA reads TGCGCCAGCAGCCAAGTCGGGGGTGGGGGTGAGCAGTTCTTC.

The chain links TRBV5-4 to TRBJ2-7; D is unresolved. V dropped 0 bases and J dropped 2 bases, with 9 bases sitting between them. The CDR3 runs to 14 residues. The germline V gene has CDR1 SGHNT and CDR2 YYREEE (reference sequence). CDR3 protein: CASSLVGITYEQYF. The CDR3 bases are TGTGCCAGCAGCTTGGTAGGGATTACCTACGAGCAGTACTTC.

V usage is TRBV7-3 and J usage is TRBJ2-1; D unresolved. This CDR3 has 13 residues. Per the germline V gene, CDR1 is SGHTA and CDR2 is FQGTGA. Trimming removed 4 bases from V and 5 bases from J, with 9 bases in between. The CDR3 loop is CASSSTNNNEQFF. The CDR3 coding sequence is TGTGCCAGCAGCTCGACAAACAACAATGAGCAGTTCTTC.

Comments on this clone: Other DNA sequences from this sample encode an identical CDR3 as well. V gene TRBV10-3 combines with J gene TRBJ2-5; unclear D gene. The CDR3 spans 12 residues. Germline lookup yields CDR1 ENHRY and CDR2 SYGVKD. V lost 3 bases and J 0 bases, leaving 2 bases between the germline ends. The CDR3 sequence: CAISDYQETQYF. The CDR3 DNA reads as TGTGCCATCAGTGATTACCAAGAGACCCAGTACTTC.

V gene TRBV7-9 combines with J gene TRBJ2-1; 14 positions agree with TRBD2. V was clipped by 7 bases and J by 8 bases; unmatched bases: 16. The CDR3 sequence is 18 residues long. Germline V gives CDR1 SEHNR, CDR2 FQNEAQ (reference sequence). The CDR3 bases are TGTGCCAGCAACGGTTACGGATGGGGACTAGCGGGAGTAGATGAGCAGTTCTTC. It yields the protein CASNGYGWGLAGVDEQFF.

This clone occurred once. V is TRBV11-2 and J is TRBJ2-2; D might be TRBD1 (6 bases). CDR3 length equals 15 residues. V lost 8 bases and J 0 bases, leaving 13 bases between the germline ends. CDR1 and CDR2 (germline): SGHAT, FQNNGV. CDR3 coding DNA: TGTGCCAGCGGATACAGGGAGTCGAACACCGGGGAGCTGTTTTTT. Protein: CASGYRESNTGELFF.

This chain uses TRBV7-9 with TRBJ1-4, with D possibly TRBD1 on 5 matching bases. Trimming left V 5 bases short and J 5 bases short, with 18 bases between. Germline CDR1 is SEHNR and CDR2 is FQNEAQ (reference sequence). The CDR3 is 16 amino acids. CDR3: CASSSKSGTMNEKLFF. In DNA form, the CDR3 reads TGTGCCAGCAGCAGCAAATCCGGGACGATGAATGAAAAACTGTTTTTT. Filled out from reference TRBV7-9 and TRBJ1-4, the complete variable domain reads DTGVSQNPRHKITKRGQNVTFRCDPISEHNRLYWYRQTLGQGPEFLTYFQNEAQLEKSRLLSDRFSAERPKGSFSTLEIQRTEQGDSAMYLCASSSKSGTMNEKLFFGSGTQLSVL.

This chain joins TRBV4-2 and TRBJ2-2; 11 nucleotides line up with TRBD2. This CDR3 region has 18 residues. The V segment lost 3 bases and the J segment 2 bases; nucleotides outside the gene matches: 8. The germline V gene has CDR1 LGHNA and CDR2 YNFKEQ. CDR3 sequence: CASSHWASGRPNTGELFF. CDR3 sequence (DNA): TGTGCCAGCAGCCATTGGGCTAGCGGGAGGCCAAACACCGGGGAGCTGTTTTTT.

The V and J genes are TRBV6-1 and TRBJ1-5; possible D gene TRBD1, 6 bases. The CDR3 is 17 amino acids. Trimming cost V 4 bases and J 2 bases, with 18 bases left between them. Germline V lookup: CDR1 MNHNS, CDR2 SASEGT. Here the CDR3 reads CASSAGHPRGGNQPQHF. The CDR3, as DNA: TGTGCCAGCAGTGCGGGACACCCAAGGGGGGGCAATCAGCCCCAGCATTTT.

V usage is TRBV27 and J usage is TRBJ1-1; possible D gene TRBD1, 6 bases. V was shortened by 1 base and J by 6 bases, with 15 bases between the two germline ends. This CDR3 is built from 15 residues. CDR1 MNHEY and CDR2 SMNVEV come from the germline V gene (reference sequence). CDR3 coding DNA: TGTGCCAGCAGTTTATGGGCAGGGGAGGAACCTGAAGCTTTCTTT. This sequence encodes CASSLWAGEEPEAFF.

V gene TRBV5-4 combines with J gene TRBJ2-2; D may be TRBD1 (6 bases). Looked up from germline, CDR1 is SGHNT and CDR2 is YYREEE (reference sequence). The CDR3 totals 15 residues. V was clipped by 0 bases and J by 3 bases, with 9 bases between them. CDR3 nucleotides: TGTGCCAGCAGCTTGGGGACAGCTGACACCGGGGAGCTGTTTTTT. Translation: CASSLGTADTGELFF.

This clone was observed a single time. This chain links TRBV2 with TRBJ2-5, with 13 bases matching TRBD2. V shed 6 bases, J shed 5 bases, and the junction held 6 bases outside the gene matches. The CDR3 consists of 15 residues. Germline V gene sequence: CDR1 SNHLY, CDR2 FYNNEI. The CDR3 protein is CASRPGLAGAETQYF. In DNA, the CDR3 is TGTGCCAGCAGACCCGGACTAGCGGGAGCCGAGACCCAGTACTTC.

CDR3 DNA: TGTGCCAGCAGTGTTACTAGCGGGACCTCCTACGAGCAGTACTTC. Residues: CASSVTSGTSYEQYF. This chain joins TRBV6-1 and TRBJ2-7, with TRBD2 matching 10 bases. The trim removed 4 bases at V and 0 bases at J, leaving 3 bases unmatched. CDR3 size: 15 residues. CDR1 and CDR2 from the germline V gene are MNHNS and SASEGT.

The chain links TRBV25-1 to TRBJ1-5, with D tentatively TRBD1 (5 bases). Trimming left V 3 bases short and J 0 bases short, with 9 bases between. This CDR3 has 15 amino acids. CDR1 is MGHDK and CDR2 is SYGVNS in the germline V gene. The CDR3 bases are TGTGCCAGCAGTGATTTACAGGATAGCAATCAGCCCCAGCATTTT. This codes for CASSDLQDSNQPQHF.

Comment on this clone: Distinct nucleotide sequences in the sample also encode this CDR3. This chain uses TRBV7-9 with TRBJ2-7; possible D gene TRBD2, 5 bases. V shed 3 bases and J shed 0 bases, with 12 bases lying between them. The CDR3 loop spans 15 amino acids. CDR1 and CDR2 from the germline V gene are SEHNR and FQNEAQ (reference sequence). CDR3 DNA sequence: TGTGCCAGCAGCTTCCGGCAAGGGAGCTCCTACGAGCAGTACTTC. This encodes CASSFRQGSSYEQYF.

V is TRBV9 and J is TRBJ1-2; 11 bases line up with TRBD1. The CDR3 covers 13 residues. The germline gives CDR1 SGDLS, CDR2 YYNGEE. J was trimmed by 8 bases and V by 3 bases; bases with no gene match: 3. The CDR3 nucleotides are TGTGCCAGCAGCGGGACAGGGGGCAACGGCTACACCTTC. Translating it yields CASSGTGGNGYTF. The variable domain in full, with the rest retrieved from reference TRBV9 and TRBJ1-2, is DSGVTQTPKHLITATGQRVTLRCSPRSGDLSVYWYQQSLDQGLQFLIQYYNGEERAKGNILERFSAQQFPDLHSELNLSSLELGDSALYFCASSGTGGNGYTFGSGTRLTVV.

The rearrangement uses TRBV10-3 and TRBJ2-7, with 8 bases fitting TRBD2. CDR3 length: 15 residues. The V gene end was trimmed by 5 bases and the J gene end by 6 bases; junction bases not matched to a gene: 12. The germline gives CDR1 ENHRY, CDR2 SYGVKD. CDR3 region: CAISTSGHKQAEQYF. The DNA for the CDR3 is TGTGCCATCAGTACTAGCGGACACAAACAGGCCGAGCAGTACTTC.

This chain links TRBV4-2 with TRBJ2-7; 9 nucleotides match TRBD2. With 5 bases clipped from V and 1 base from J, the junction kept 9 bases outside the gene matches. The germline gives CDR1 LGHNA, CDR2 YNFKEQ. CDR3 length: 16 amino acids. This CDR3 reads CASSFLSSGASYEQYF. The CDR3 DNA reads as TGTGCCAGCAGCTTCCTTTCTAGCGGGGCTTCCTACGAGCAGTACTTC.

V and J are TRBV27 and TRBJ2-2; TRBD1 matches at 7 bases. This CDR3 has 15 amino acids. Germline CDR1 and CDR2: MNHEY and SMNVEV (reference sequence). The V gene end was trimmed by 5 bases and the J gene end by 3 bases; junction bases not matched to a gene: 6. DNA for the CDR3: TGTGCCAGCAGTATCCGGGACAGCTACACCGGGGAGCTGTTTTTT. As protein: CASSIRDSYTGELFF.

In DNA form, the CDR3 reads TGCGCCAGCAGCCCCAGGGAGACTAGCGGTTACGAGCAGTACTTC. The encoded protein is CASSPRETSGYEQYF. J is TRBJ2-7 and V is TRBV4-3; 9 bases fit TRBD2. The V gene end was trimmed by 4 bases and the J gene end by 4 bases; junction bases not matched to a gene: 8. The germline V gene encodes CDR1 LGHNA and CDR2 YSLEER. This CDR3 is built from 15 residues.